A single sample is the source of the 28 T cell receptor beta chains below, sequenced in a study of siplizumab effects on memory and regulatory T cells. Some clones are missing from TCRdb's copy, which holds only in-frame ones; the method was immunoSEQ multiplex PCR. The data contain some 46,000 clones, roughly 92% of them seen just once; the ten biggest clones take up approximately 17%. Source material: CD8+ T cells sorted from blood. The source of these receptors is a human donor in good health.

This chain joins TRBV9 and TRBJ2-1; D is unclear. The V and J ends lost 0 bases and 4 bases respectively, with 8 bases between them. The CDR3 covers 14 residues. CDR1 is SGDLS, CDR2 YYNGEE, per germline. Here the CDR3 reads CASSVDTAYNEQFF. Here the CDR3 DNA reads TGTGCCAGCAGCGTAGACACAGCATACAATGAGCAGTTCTTC.

The gene calls are TRBV9 and TRBJ2-1; TRBD2 aligns across 8 bases. This CDR3 spans 15 amino acids. V trimming: 1 base; J trimming: 6 bases; junction bases outside the gene matches: 6. CDR1 is SGDLS, CDR2 YYNGEE, per germline. CDR3 protein: CASSVYGRETNEQFF. The CDR3 DNA reads TGTGCCAGCAGCGTATACGGGAGGGAGACCAATGAGCAGTTCTTC.

V is TRBV10-3 and J is TRBJ2-3; 11 bases map to TRBD2. The CDR3 is 13 residues long. V was pared by 11 bases and J by 2 bases, with 3 bases of the junction left unmatched. The V gene's germline CDR1 is ENHRY and CDR2 SYGVKD. CDR3 nucleotides: TGTGCCTCGGGACTAGCGGTCACAGATACGCAGTATTTT. Its protein product is CASGLAVTDTQYF.

The CDR3: CASLNSRGYTGELFF. CDR3 nucleotides: TGTGCCAGCCTTAATTCAAGGGGTTACACCGGGGAGCTGTTTTTT. This chain links TRBV7-9 with TRBJ2-2; D is possibly TRBD1 (5 bases). Germline V lookup: CDR1 SEHNR, CDR2 FQNEAQ (reference sequence). The CDR3 is 15 residues long. V lost 8 bases to trimming and J lost 3 bases, with 16 bases between them.

This clone was found once. V gene TRBV7-3 combines with J gene TRBJ2-1; 14 bases fit TRBD2. Trimming removed 8 bases from V and 6 bases from J; junction bases left unmatched: 3. This CDR3 spans 14 amino acids. From germline, CDR1 is SGHTA and CDR2 FQGTGA. CDR3 DNA: TGTGCCAGCCAGACTAGCGGGAGGGCCAATGAGCAGTTCTTC. Its protein product is CASQTSGRANEQFF.

The chain links TRBV5-1 to TRBJ1-2; 7 nucleotides match TRBD1. The junction had 10 bases not matched to a gene; V was cut back by 3 bases and J by 8 bases. CDR1 and CDR2 from the germline V gene are SGHRS and YFSETQ. The CDR3 loop spans 14 amino acids. CDR3 nucleotide sequence: TGCGCCAGCAGCTCGCGACAGGGCTGGAAAGGCTACACCTTC. It yields the protein CASSSRQGWKGYTF.

The genes are TRBV6-1 and TRBJ2-3; 8 bases fit TRBD2. V was pared by 7 bases and J by 5 bases, with 11 bases of the junction left unmatched. Germline V CDR1 and CDR2: MNHNS, SASEGT. CDR3 length: 15 residues. Here the CDR3 reads CASTHRAGEVDTQYF. The CDR3 nucleotides are TGTGCCAGCACGCACAGAGCGGGAGAGGTAGATACGCAGTATTTT.

There are a few counts of this clone. The chain joins TRBV7-3 to TRBJ1-2; weak D call: TRBD1 (6 bases). The CDR3 has 13 residues. The germline gives CDR1 SGHTA, CDR2 FQGTGA. V lost 3 bases and J 2 bases, leaving 7 bases between the germline ends. CDR3 coding DNA: TGTGCCAGCAGCTTCGGGGGCAACTATGGCTACACCTTC. It translates to CASSFGGNYGYTF. Full variable domain (outside the CDR3, taken from reference TRBV7-3 and TRBJ1-2): GAGVSQTPSNKVTEKGKYVELRCDPISGHTALYWYRQSLGQGPEFLIYFQGTGAADDSGLPNDRFFAVRPEGSVSTLKIQRTERGDSAVYLCASSFGGNYGYTFGSGTRLTVV.

The chain joins TRBV6-1 to TRBJ1-5, with a weak D call TRBD1 (6 bases). Per the germline V gene, CDR1 is MNHNS and CDR2 is SASEGT. There are 12 residues in the CDR3. Trimming stripped 8 bases from V and 3 bases from J, with 8 bases between. The CDR3 DNA follows: TGTGCCAGCTGGGACAACAATCAGCCCCAGCATTTT. As protein: CASWDNNQPQHF.

V is TRBV19 and J is TRBJ2-7; D tentatively fits TRBD1 or TRBD2 (5 bases each). V was trimmed by 10 bases and J by 6 bases, leaving 22 bases between them. The length of the CDR3 is 14 residues. Germline V CDR1 and CDR2: LNHDA, SQIVND (reference sequence). CDR3 amino acids: CATKGDGPIGEQYF. The DNA of the CDR3 is TGTGCCACCAAAGGGGACGGACCGATCGGCGAGCAGTACTTC.

This chain connects TRBV27 to TRBJ2-2; weak D call: TRBD2 (6 bases). V was clipped by 3 bases and J by 1 base, with 12 bases between them. The CDR3 runs to 16 residues. Germline V gene sequence: CDR1 MNHEY, CDR2 SMNVEV (reference sequence). The CDR3 nucleotides are TGTGCCAGCAGTTTTTGGCTAGCGTTGAACACCGGGGAGCTGTTTTTT. It specifies CASSFWLALNTGELFF.

CDR3 sequence reads: CASSFLGEDYEQYF. CDR3 DNA: TGTGCCAGCAGTTTTTTAGGGGAAGACTACGAGCAGTACTTC. The chain is built from TRBV27 and TRBJ2-7; tentatively, D is TRBD1 (5 bases). The V gene lost 3 bases and the J gene lost 3 bases, with 12 bases spanning the gap. Germline CDR1 and CDR2: MNHEY and SMNVEV (reference sequence). The CDR3 contains 14 residues.

The V gene is TRBV28, the J gene TRBJ2-5, with D possibly being TRBD1 (5 bases). With 7 bases removed from V and 5 bases from J, the gap between germline ends came to 11 bases. Looked up from germline, CDR1 is MDHEN and CDR2 is SYDVKM. The length of the CDR3 is 12 residues. The CDR3 sequence is CASKRGSETQYF. The CDR3 coding sequence is TGTGCCAGCAAAAGGGGATCGGAGACCCAGTACTTC.

The chain couples TRBV15 to TRBJ2-3; 7 bases are shared with TRBD2. Germline values: CDR1 LNHNV, CDR2 YYDKDF (reference sequence). J lost 4 bases, V lost 1 base, and 5 bases had no gene match. This CDR3 contains 15 residues. The CDR3 sequence is CATSRGAGAADTQYF. In nucleotides, the CDR3 is TGTGCCACCAGCAGAGGTGCGGGAGCAGCAGATACGCAGTATTTT.

This sequence joins TRBV28 and TRBJ1-5; TRBD1 might be the D (5 bases). V was trimmed by 8 bases and J by 2 bases, leaving 10 bases between them. Germline V gene sequence: CDR1 MDHEN, CDR2 SYDVKM. The CDR3 length is 13 residues. The CDR3, as DNA: TGTGCCAGCGGGACGACGGGCAATCAGCCCCAGCATTTT. It encodes CASGTTGNQPQHF.

This rearrangement joins TRBV5-1 to TRBJ2-3; D may be TRBD2 (5 bases). The germline V gene encodes CDR1 SGHRS and CDR2 YFSETQ. The V end lost 4 bases, the J end lost 2 bases, and 11 bases lay between the germline ends. The CDR3 runs to 14 residues. The CDR3 spells CASSETGFTDTQYF. CDR3 sequence (DNA): TGCGCCAGCAGCGAAACGGGGTTCACAGATACGCAGTATTTT.

This chain uses TRBV27 with TRBJ2-5; TRBD2 might be the D (6 bases). V lost 8 bases and J lost 4, with 11 bases in between. This CDR3 contains 12 residues. From germline, CDR1 is MNHEY and CDR2 SMNVEV (reference sequence). CDR3 coding DNA: TGTGCCAGCGGTCCTAGCGTAGAGACCCAGTACTTC. Protein product: CASGPSVETQYF.

The V gene is TRBV28, the J gene TRBJ2-7, with 9 bases identical to TRBD2. Germline assignment: CDR1 MDHEN and CDR2 SYDVKM. The J segment lost 3 bases and the V segment lost 7 bases, leaving 7 bases of the junction unmatched. The CDR3 extends over 14 amino acids. The CDR3: CASNPSGNDYEQYF. The CDR3 region has the DNA TGTGCCAGCAATCCTAGCGGGAACGACTACGAGCAGTACTTC. Based on the CDR3 plus reference TRBV28 and TRBJ2-7, the full variable domain is DVKVTQSSRYLVKRTGEKVFLECVQDMDHENMFWYRQDPGLGLRLIYFSYDVKMKEKGDIPEGYSVSREKKERFSLILESASTNQTSMYLCASNPSGNDYEQYFGPGTRLTVT.

This rearrangement joins TRBV7-3 to TRBJ2-6; D gene ambiguous. V lost 8 bases and J 0 bases, leaving 8 bases between the germline ends. CDR1 SGHTA and CDR2 FQGTGA come from the germline V gene. This CDR3 has 14 amino acids. The CDR3 is CASRQASGANVLTF. CDR3 DNA sequence: TGTGCCAGCCGCCAGGCCTCTGGGGCCAACGTCCTGACTTTC.

The chain uses TRBV4-1 and TRBJ2-1; D is unresolved. Germline V CDR1 and CDR2: MGHRA, YSYEKL. The ends were cut back, 3 bases at V and 8 bases at J, with 8 bases in the middle. The CDR3 consists of 12 residues. This CDR3 reads CASSQGSYEQFF. The CDR3 coding sequence is TGCGCCAGCAGCCAGGGTAGCTATGAGCAGTTCTTC.

The J gene is TRBJ1-1, the V gene TRBV28; D ambiguous. CDR3 length equals 16 residues. V lost 4 bases to trimming and J lost 0 bases, with 15 bases between them. Germline-derived CDR1 and CDR2 are MDHEN and SYDVKM. CDR3 sequence reads: CASSSPYLGMNTEAFF. CDR3 bases: TGTGCCAGCAGTTCCCCCTATCTTGGGATGAACACTGAAGCTTTCTTT.

This clone was seen just once. The chain carries TRBV9 and TRBJ2-1; D is tentatively TRBD1 or TRBD2 (6 bases each). Trimming shortened V by 0 bases and J by 5 bases, and 15 bases separated the two germline ends. The CDR3 extends over 16 amino acids. Germline lookup yields CDR1 SGDLS and CDR2 YYNGEE. Written as DNA, the CDR3 is TGTGCCAGCAGCGTAGCCGGGGGCCCGGAGAACAATGAGCAGTTCTTC. This codes for CASSVAGGPENNEQFF.

The chain couples TRBV11-3 to TRBJ2-3; D gene ambiguous. Trimming stripped 5 bases from V and 2 bases from J, with 14 bases between. This CDR3 has 15 amino acids. Germline V gene sequence: CDR1 SGHNT, CDR2 YENEEA. CDR3 protein: CASSSTAVPTDTQYF. The CDR3, as DNA: TGTGCCAGCAGCAGCACGGCAGTCCCCACAGATACGCAGTATTTT.

The gene calls are TRBV9 and TRBJ1-1; 7 bases agree with TRBD1. Germline-derived CDR1 and CDR2 are SGDLS and YYNGEE. This CDR3 is built from 13 residues. V was pared by 6 bases and J by 4 bases, with 6 bases of the junction left unmatched. The CDR3 sequence: CASTSGGSTEAFF. In DNA form, the CDR3 reads TGTGCCAGCACCTCAGGGGGTAGCACTGAAGCTTTCTTT. Combining the CDR3 with reference TRBV9 and TRBJ1-1 gives the whole variable domain DSGVTQTPKHLITATGQRVTLRCSPRSGDLSVYWYQQSLDQGLQFLIQYYNGEERAKGNILERFSAQQFPDLHSELNLSSLELGDSALYFCASTSGGSTEAFFGQGTRLTVV.

In the case of this clone: This likely came from a read error, as a far larger clone is one base away. The chain employs TRBV6-5 and TRBJ1-2, with D perhaps matching TRBD1 (5 bases). The V end was cut by 5 bases, the J end by 8 bases, with 18 bases between. The CDR3 has 14 residues. Germline-derived CDR1 and CDR2 are MNHEY and SVGAGI. This CDR3 is CASSGGVLSGGYTF. The CDR3, as DNA: TGTGCCAGCAGTGGGGGTGTGTTGAGTGGCGGCTACACCTTC.

The rearrangement links TRBV6-1 to TRBJ2-7, with D unclear. The germline CDR1 and CDR2 sequences are MNHNS and SASEGT. The CDR3 has 10 amino acids. Trimming took off 11 bases at V and 5 bases at J, with 10 bases between the two ends. CDR3 coding DNA: TGTGCCGCCAAGAAGAACGAGCAGTACTTC. Translated, it gives CAAKKNEQYF.

The chain combines TRBV4-1 with TRBJ2-7, with 7 bases fitting TRBD2. Germline CDR1 MGHRA, CDR2 YSYEKL. The CDR3 extends over 13 amino acids. J lost 2 bases, V lost 8 bases, and 6 bases had no gene match. This chain's CDR3 is CASGSGDPYEQYF. CDR3 DNA sequence: TGCGCCAGCGGCAGCGGGGACCCCTACGAGCAGTACTTC.

This rearrangement joins TRBV19 to TRBJ1-1; TRBD1 aligns across 8 bases. Trimming removed 9 bases from V and 10 bases from J; junction bases left unmatched: 31. The CDR3 is 19 amino acids. CDR1 and CDR2 (germline): LNHDA, SQIVND (reference sequence). CDR3 region: CASEETGTGYGWSVGLAFF. The DNA for the CDR3 is TGTGCCAGCGAAGAAACCGGGACAGGTTATGGATGGAGTGTTGGTTTAGCTTTCTTT. Based on the CDR3 plus reference TRBV19 and TRBJ1-1, the full variable domain is DGGITQSPKYLFRKEGQNVTLSCEQNLNHDAMYWYRQDPGQGLRLIYYSQIVNDFQKGDIAEGYSVSREKKESFPLTVTSAQKNPTAFYLCASEETGTGYGWSVGLAFFGQGTRLTVV.